This TCR beta chain came from a study of blood T cell repertoires in COVID-19. Repertoires were generated with immunoSEQ multiplex PCR, while TCRdb's copy carries only in-frame clones and drops some. The profile shows more than 110,000 clones, around four fifths of them singletons. Germline lookup yields CDR1 SGHNT and CDR2 YYREEE (reference sequence). The length of the CDR3 is 14 residues. Trimming at V came to 3 bases and at J to 3 bases, leaving 2 bases not matched to a gene. The sample was PBMCs or T cells enriched from blood (not recorded which). This receptor was identified in a woman aged 45 to 65 who had recovered from COVID-19. The chain is built from TRBV5-4 and TRBJ2-2, with 7 bases identical to TRBD1. For the CDR3, the DNA is TGTGCCAGCAGCTCGGGACAGCACACCGGGGAGCTGTTTTTT. It is translated as CASSSGQHTGELFF.